Listed below are T cell receptor beta chains from one sample, sequenced in a study of regulatory T cells in long-lasting Graves disease. TCRdb recomputed calls from the multiplex PCR reads with MiXCR, one row per CDR3 protein. In the table there are roughly 380,000 distinct CDR3 sequences, about 16% of which are singletons. This specimen was peripheral blood mononuclear cells (PBMCs), taken at new diagnosis, from a patient treated with antithyroid drugs. The receptors were sampled from a female donor with Graves disease. CDR3s leave out the opening cysteine and the closing phenylalanine or tryptophan.

V gene: TRBV12-3/TRBV12-4; J gene: TRBJ2-2; CDR3 protein: ATYRDTAAGELF
V gene: TRBV12-3/TRBV12-4; J gene: TRBJ2-3; CDR3 protein: ASSLGQGVAGTADTQY
V gene: TRBV12-3/TRBV12-4; J gene: TRBJ2-5; CDR3 protein: ASSPDLDPETQY
V gene: TRBV5-1; J gene: TRBJ1-1; CDR3 protein: ASSPGGGLNTEAF
V gene: TRBV6-1; J gene: TRBJ2-5; CDR3 protein: ASSEQLSQETQY
V gene: TRBV20-1; J gene: TRBJ2-1; CDR3 protein: SARQIPGLAGGPTYNEQF
V gene: TRBV27; J gene: TRBJ2-7; CDR3 protein: ASSSDVKRYEQY
V gene: TRBV20-1; J gene: TRBJ1-4; CDR3 protein: SARETEHHEKLF
V gene: TRBV4-1; J gene: TRBJ2-1; CDR3 protein: ASSQANLAGYNEQF
V gene: TRBV6-1; J gene: TRBJ2-7; CDR3 protein: ASSEPGHRWSRQY
V gene: TRBV19; J gene: TRBJ2-1; CDR3 protein: ASMGLNTWEQF
V gene: TRBV27; J gene: TRBJ1-2; CDR3 protein: ASGIEQGSGYT
V gene: TRBV27; J gene: TRBJ2-5; CDR3 protein: ASSSPAGAKETQY
V gene: TRBV12-3/TRBV12-4; J gene: TRBJ2-7; CDR3 protein: ASSFASEQY
V gene: TRBV2; J gene: TRBJ1-1; CDR3 protein: ASSRGGVAF
V gene: TRBV19; J gene: TRBJ2-7; CDR3 protein: ASSPGGRGFEQY
V gene: TRBV6-2/TRBV6-3; J gene: TRBJ2-4; CDR3 protein: ASSWADRDKNIQY
V gene: TRBV7-9; J gene: TRBJ2-2; CDR3 protein: ASKGGMSTGELF
V gene: TRBV28; J gene: TRBJ2-7; CDR3 protein: ASTGQLSYEQY
V gene: TRBV19; J gene: TRBJ1-1; CDR3 protein: ASSMEGTNTEAF
V gene: TRBV5-4; J gene: TRBJ1-2; CDR3 protein: ASSLFEGLAETNYGYT
V gene: TRBV20-1; J gene: TRBJ1-2; CDR3 protein: SAARIDGYGYT
V gene: TRBV27; J gene: TRBJ1-6; CDR3 protein: ASSLYTDPNSPLH
V gene: TRBV5-1; J gene: TRBJ2-5; CDR3 protein: ASSPPRKETQY
V gene: TRBV29-1; J gene: TRBJ1-1; CDR3 protein: SALLVGATEAF
V gene: TRBV5-1; J gene: TRBJ1-1; CDR3 protein: ASSPGTVTEAF
V gene: TRBV6-1; J gene: TRBJ1-5; CDR3 protein: ASRTNRQSNQPQH
V gene: TRBV4-1; J gene: TRBJ1-5; CDR3 protein: ASSLRQGGDSNQPQH
V gene: TRBV4-1; J gene: TRBJ2-1; CDR3 protein: ASSLTPGQGNNEQF
V gene: TRBV4-1; J gene: TRBJ2-1; CDR3 protein: ASSPMVASGGARNEQF
V gene: TRBV12-3/TRBV12-4; J gene: TRBJ1-2; CDR3 protein: ASSSNRDEDGYT
V gene: TRBV27; J gene: TRBJ1-2; CDR3 protein: ATRTGGRNYGYT
V gene: TRBV27; J gene: TRBJ2-3; CDR3 protein: ASSPLAGATDTQY
V gene: TRBV12-3/TRBV12-4; J gene: TRBJ2-1; CDR3 protein: ASSRSGRAWGNEQF
V gene: TRBV15; J gene: TRBJ2-7; CDR3 protein: ATSRKLNFQGADYEQY